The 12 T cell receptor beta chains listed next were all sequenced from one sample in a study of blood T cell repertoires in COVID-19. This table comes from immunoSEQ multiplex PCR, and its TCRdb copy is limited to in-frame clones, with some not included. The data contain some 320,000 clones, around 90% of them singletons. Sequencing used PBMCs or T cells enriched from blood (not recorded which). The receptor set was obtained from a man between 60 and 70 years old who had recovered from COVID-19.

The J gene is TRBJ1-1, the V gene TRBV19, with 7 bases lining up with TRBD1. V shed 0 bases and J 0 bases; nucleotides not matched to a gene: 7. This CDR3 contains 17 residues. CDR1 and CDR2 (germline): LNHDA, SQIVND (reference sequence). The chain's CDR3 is CASSIEGNRGLNTEAFF. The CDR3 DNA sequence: TGTGCCAGTAGTATAGAAGGTAACAGGGGCTTGAACACTGAAGCTTTCTTT.

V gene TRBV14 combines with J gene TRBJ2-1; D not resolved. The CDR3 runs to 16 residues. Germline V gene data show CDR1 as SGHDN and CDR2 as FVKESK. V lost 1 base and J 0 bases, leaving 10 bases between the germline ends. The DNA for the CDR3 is TGTGCCAGCAGCCAAGTTCGGAGTAGCTCCTACAATGAGCAGTTCTTC. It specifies CASSQVRSSSYNEQFF.

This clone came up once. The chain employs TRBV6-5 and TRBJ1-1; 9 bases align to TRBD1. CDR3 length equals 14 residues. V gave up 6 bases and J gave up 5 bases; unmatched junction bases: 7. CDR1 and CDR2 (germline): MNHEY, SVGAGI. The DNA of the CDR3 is TGTGCCAGCAGCACAGGGGGCGGGTGGACTGAAGCTTTCTTT. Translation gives CASSTGGGWTEAFF.

DNA for the CDR3: TGTGCCAGCAGCCCAAGTGGAGGACTAGTCTACAATGAGCAGTTCTTC. Translating it yields CASSPSGGLVYNEQFF. The gene calls are TRBV7-9 and TRBJ2-1, with 7 bases fitting TRBD2. CDR3 length equals 16 residues. V lost 5 bases and J lost 3; bases outside the gene matches: 10. In germline, CDR1 is SEHNR, CDR2 FQNEAQ (reference sequence). The whole variable domain, remainder taken from reference TRBV7-9 and TRBJ2-1, is DTGVSQNPRHKITKRGQNVTFRCDPISEHNRLYWYRQTLGQGPEFLTYFQNEAQLEKSRLLSDRFSAERPKGSFSTLEIQRTEQGDSAMYLCASSPSGGLVYNEQFFGPGTRLTVL.

The CDR3 DNA follows: TGTGCCAGGGGACAGGTACTCTCTGGAAACACCATATATTTT. The encoded protein is CARGQVLSGNTIYF. J is TRBJ1-3 and V is TRBV25-1; 8 nucleotides align to TRBD1. The CDR3 runs 14 residues. With 9 bases clipped from V and 0 bases from J, the junction kept 4 bases outside the gene matches. Germline loops: CDR1 MGHDK, CDR2 SYGVNS.

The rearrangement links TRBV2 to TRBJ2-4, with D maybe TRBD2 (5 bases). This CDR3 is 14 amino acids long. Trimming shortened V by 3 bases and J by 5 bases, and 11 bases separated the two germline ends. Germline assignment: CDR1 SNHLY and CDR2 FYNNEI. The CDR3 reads CASSDSRGQNIQYF. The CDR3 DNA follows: TGTGCCAGCAGTGACTCCCGCGGGCAAAACATTCAGTACTTC.

The CDR3 sequence is CASNERGTGANVLTF. The CDR3 DNA reads as TGTGCCAGTAACGAACGGGGTACTGGGGCCAACGTCCTGACTTTC. The V and J genes are TRBV19 and TRBJ2-6, with D perhaps TRBD2 (5 bases). Germline-derived CDR1 and CDR2 are LNHDA and SQIVND (reference sequence). The CDR3 length is 15 residues. Trimming took 7 bases from V and 2 from J, leaving 12 bases between them.

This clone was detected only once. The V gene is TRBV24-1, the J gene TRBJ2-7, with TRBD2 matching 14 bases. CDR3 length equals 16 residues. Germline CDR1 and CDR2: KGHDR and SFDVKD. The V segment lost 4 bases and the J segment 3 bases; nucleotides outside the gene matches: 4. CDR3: CATSDRGTSGSYEQYF. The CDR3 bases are TGTGCCACCAGTGACCGAGGGACTAGCGGGAGCTACGAGCAGTACTTC.

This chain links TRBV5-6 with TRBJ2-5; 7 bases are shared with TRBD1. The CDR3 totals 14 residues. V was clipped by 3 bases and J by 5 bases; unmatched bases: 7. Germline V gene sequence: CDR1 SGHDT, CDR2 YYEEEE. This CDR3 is CASSSRTGFETQYF. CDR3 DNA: TGTGCCAGCAGCTCGCGGACAGGCTTCGAGACCCAGTACTTC.

Here the CDR3 reads CATSRDKGGDTQYF. CDR3 nucleotide sequence: TGTGCCACCAGCAGAGACAAGGGCGGGGATACGCAGTATTTT. The chain has TRBV15 and TRBJ2-3; TRBD2 is a possible D gene (5 bases). Germline V gene data show CDR1 as LNHNV and CDR2 as YYDKDF (reference sequence). The CDR3 spans 14 residues. V shed 0 bases and J shed 6 bases, with 10 bases lying between them.

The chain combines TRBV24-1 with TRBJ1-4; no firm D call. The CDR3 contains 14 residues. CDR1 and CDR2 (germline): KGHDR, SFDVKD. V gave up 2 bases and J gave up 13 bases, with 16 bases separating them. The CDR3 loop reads CATSDSTSREGLFF. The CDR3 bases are TGTGCCACCAGTGATTCAACCTCACGGGAAGGACTGTTTTTT.

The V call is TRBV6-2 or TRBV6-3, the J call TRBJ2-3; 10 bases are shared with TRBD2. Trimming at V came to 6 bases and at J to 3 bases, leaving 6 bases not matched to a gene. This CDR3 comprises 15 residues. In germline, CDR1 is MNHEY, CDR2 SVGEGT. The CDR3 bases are TGTGCCAGCAGCACTAGCGGGATGGGTACAGATACGCAGTATTTT. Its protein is CASSTSGMGTDTQYF.